The present TCR beta chain was sequenced within a study of blood T cells in healthy people across ages. For the second PCR, which ran for 7 to 11 cycles, a sample-barcoded 5' primer and a J-beta primer mix were used. TCRdb re-derived calls from the 5' RACE reads in MiXCR, one entry per CDR3 protein. The profile covers about 900,000 distinct CDR3 sequences, with 55% to 65% appearing a single time and 25% to 35% taken by the ten largest. The CDR3 sequence is 14 residues long. Germline lookup yields CDR1 MNHNS and CDR2 SASEGT. About this clonotype itself: A junction end diverges from the germline sequence, so it may reflect a read error.

Sequenced material: blood. This clonotype was sampled from a man aged 30 to 39 in good health. The rearrangement uses TRBV6-1 and TRBJ2-1; possible D gene TRBD1, 5 bases. The CDR3 region is CASSEGQGTYEQFF. The CDR3 DNA reads TGTGCCAGTAGTGAAGGGCAGGGTACGTATGAGCAGTTCTTC.